A single sample gave rise to the 14 T cell receptor beta chains below, sequenced in a study of monozygotic twins with inflammatory bowel disease. No DNA is given; TCRdb re-called the 5' RACE reads and lists each CDR3 protein once. In total, the table holds 440,000 or so distinct CDR3 sequences. The sequenced material came from blood. Source of these receptors: a human donor with ulcerative colitis or Crohn's disease, or a healthy co-twin of an affected twin (not recorded which).

This sequence joins TRBV29-1 and TRBJ2-7; the TCRdb call, TRBD1, lacks DNA for checking. Germline loops: CDR1 SQVTM, CDR2 ANQGSEA. The CDR3 is 13 residues long. CDR3 sequence reads: CSVGGGTAYEQYF.

The rearrangement links TRBV6-2 or TRBV6-3 to TRBJ2-1; lacking DNA, the TRBD2 call made by TCRdb goes unchecked. Germline V gives CDR1 MNHEY, CDR2 SVGEGT. The length of the CDR3 is 14 residues. The CDR3 spells CASSYSLLAGSQFF.

The V call is TRBV3-1, the J call TRBJ1-1. The germline CDR1 and CDR2 sequences are LGHDT and YNNKEL (reference sequence). The CDR3 sequence is 12 residues long. The CDR3 region is CASSQMSTEAFF.

The chain links TRBV6-5 to TRBJ2-2. The CDR3 length is 13 residues. The V gene's germline CDR1 is MNHEY and CDR2 SVGAGI. The CDR3 loop is CASSYEFPGELFF.

The rearrangement links TRBV27 to TRBJ2-5; there is no DNA to check the TCRdb D call of TRBD1. Germline values: CDR1 MNHEY, CDR2 SMNVEV (reference sequence). The CDR3 contains 13 residues. The CDR3 is CASSLGRGQTQYF.

This sequence joins TRBV5-5 and TRBJ2-2; TCRdb's D gene call, TRBD1, goes unchecked for lack of DNA. The length of the CDR3 is 15 residues. CDR1 and CDR2 (germline): SGHKS, YYEKEE (reference sequence). The CDR3 here is CASSKIDGQAGELFF.

The chain couples TRBV4-3 to TRBJ1-6; TCRdb lists TRBD1, though no DNA is available to test this call. Germline CDR1 LGHNA, CDR2 YSLEER. This CDR3 is built from 16 residues. Here the CDR3 reads CASSQYGTGDNSPLHF.

The rearrangement uses TRBV9 and TRBJ2-5; TCRdb picks TRBD2, but there is no DNA to check that call. CDR1 is SGDLS and CDR2 is YYNGEE in the germline V gene. This CDR3 contains 15 residues. The CDR3 sequence is CASSQGNGRGETQYF.

The chain couples TRBV2 to TRBJ1-5; TCRdb's D gene call, TRBD1, goes unchecked for lack of DNA. This CDR3 is built from 15 residues. CDR1 SNHLY and CDR2 FYNNEI come from the germline V gene. The CDR3 reads CASSHGGVSNQPQHF.

This chain links TRBV7-2 with TRBJ2-1; TCRdb outputs TRBD1, but without DNA this stays unchecked. Germline V gene lookup returns CDR1 SGHTA and CDR2 FQGNSA. This CDR3 is built from 15 residues. This CDR3 is CASSLVTGGFNEQFF.

The chain employs TRBV5-1 and TRBJ2-1; the D call from TCRdb, TRBD2, cannot be confirmed without DNA. Germline loops: CDR1 SGHRS, CDR2 YFSETQ. This CDR3 has 16 amino acids. CDR3 residues: CASGLKAGKSYNEQFF.

This chain connects TRBV9 to TRBJ1-3. Germline CDR1 and CDR2: SGDLS and YYNGEE. The CDR3 consists of 17 residues. The CDR3 here is CASSVDGASNSGNTIYF.

This chain links TRBV3-1 with TRBJ2-2; the TRBD1 assignment by TCRdb is unverifiable without DNA. CDR3 length: 17 residues. Germline lookup yields CDR1 LGHDT and CDR2 YNNKEL (reference sequence). The CDR3 here is CASSNIGAGANTGELFF.

The chain is built from TRBV29-1 and TRBJ1-1; lacking DNA, the TRBD1 call made by TCRdb goes unchecked. Germline CDR1 and CDR2: SQVTM and ANQGSEA. The CDR3 contains 15 residues. CDR3 loop: CSAKGQGVLFTEAFF. Together with reference TRBV29-1 and TRBJ1-1, the CDR3 gives the full variable domain: SAVISQKPSRDICQRGTSLTIQCQVDSQVTMMFWYRQQPGQSLTLIATANQGSEATYESGFVIDKFPISRPNLTFSTLTVSNMSPEDSSIYLCSAKGQGVLFTEAFFGQGTRLTVV.